One sample yielded the 9 T cell receptor beta chains listed below, sequenced in a study of blood T cell repertoires in COVID-19. Assay used: immunoSEQ multiplex PCR; TCRdb lists only in-frame clones, some missing. Here the sample spans roughly 100,000 clones, 70% to 90% being singletons. Material for sequencing was peripheral blood. The receptors shown here come from a middle-aged man with active COVID-19.

In this sample, this clone turned up once. V gene TRBV19 combines with J gene TRBJ1-5, with D perhaps TRBD1 (6 bases). This CDR3 is 15 amino acids long. In germline, CDR1 is LNHDA, CDR2 SQIVND (reference sequence). Deletions cut 1 base from V and 6 bases from J, with 13 bases between. The CDR3 region is CASSIGPGEGQPQHF. Written as DNA, the CDR3 is TGTGCCAGTAGTATAGGGCCAGGGGAAGGTCAGCCCCAGCATTTT.

This rearrangement joins TRBV6-5 to TRBJ1-1; perhaps TRBD1 as D (6 bases). Germline V gene lookup returns CDR1 MNHEY and CDR2 SVGAGI. This CDR3 is 15 amino acids long. The ends were cut back, 4 bases at V and 6 bases at J, with 18 bases in the middle. CDR3 sequence: CASSFNRGGEAEAFF. DNA of the CDR3: TGTGCCAGCAGTTTCAATCGCGGGGGCGAAGCTGAAGCTTTCTTT.

This chain joins TRBV6-2 or TRBV6-3 and TRBJ1-5, with 8 bases fitting TRBD1. The CDR3 is 16 residues long. The trim removed 4 bases at V and 7 bases at J, leaving 12 bases unmatched. The V gene's germline CDR1 is MNHEY and CDR2 SVGEGT. CDR3 nucleotides: TGTGCCAGCAGTTTCACGACAGGAAACAGGGGGCAGCCCCAGCATTTT. The encoded protein is CASSFTTGNRGQPQHF.

This clone came up many times. The chain carries TRBV12-3 or TRBV12-4 and TRBJ1-5, with D possibly TRBD1 on 6 matching bases. Trimming left V 5 bases short and J 2 bases short, with 7 bases between. The CDR3 runs to 13 residues. This CDR3 is CASSRTGNQPQHF. The DNA for the CDR3 is TGTGCCAGCAGTCGGACAGGCAATCAGCCCCAGCATTTT.

CDR3 sequence: CASSRGRDQPQHF. The CDR3, as DNA: TGTGCCAGCAGCCGAGGGAGAGATCAGCCCCAGCATTTT. The chain joins TRBV7-6 to TRBJ1-5; D is unclear. Germline loops: CDR1 SGHVS, CDR2 FNYEAQ. The length of the CDR3 is 13 residues. Trimming took 5 bases from V and 5 from J, leaving 10 bases between them.

The J gene is TRBJ2-1, the V gene TRBV11-2; D may be TRBD1 (6 bases). Germline loops: CDR1 SGHAT, CDR2 FQNNGV. With 8 bases removed from V and 1 base from J, the gap between germline ends came to 27 bases. The CDR3 runs to 19 residues. DNA for the CDR3: TGTGCCAGCTCCCGCTTCCAGGGGCCACCGCGAGCATCCTACAATGAGCAGTTCTTC. As protein: CASSRFQGPPRASYNEQFF. Supplemented by reference TRBV11-2 and TRBJ2-1, the full variable domain reads EAGVAQSPRYKIIEKRQSVAFWCNPISGHATLYWYQQILGQGPKLLIQFQNNGVVDDSQLPKDRFSAERLKGVDSTLKIQPAKLEDSAVYLCASSRFQGPPRASYNEQFFGPGTRLTVL.

This chain connects TRBV7-9 to TRBJ2-3; D is undetermined. This CDR3 has 17 residues. Germline assignment: CDR1 SEHNR and CDR2 FQNEAQ (reference sequence). V was pared by 6 bases and J by 0 bases, with 19 bases between. The CDR3, as DNA: TGTGCCAGCAGTCACCCCCTGACACGATCTAGCACAGATACGCAGTATTTT. Its protein is CASSHPLTRSSTDTQYF.

The chain employs TRBV30 and TRBJ2-7; 10 positions agree with TRBD1. Germline values: CDR1 GTSNPN, CDR2 SVGIG (reference sequence). The V and J ends lost 4 bases and 2 bases, in that order; junction bases with no gene match: 5. The CDR3 runs to 14 residues. The CDR3 protein is CAWTRTGGAYEQYF. The CDR3 DNA sequence: TGTGCCTGGACCCGGACAGGGGGAGCCTACGAGCAGTACTTC.

The genes are TRBV4-3 and TRBJ2-3, with 10 nucleotides matching TRBD2. The CDR3 covers 16 residues. The germline V gene encodes CDR1 LGHNA and CDR2 YSLEER. J lost 6 bases, V lost 4 bases, and 10 bases had no gene match. CDR3 residues: CASSPGLAGEVDTQYF. The CDR3 nucleotides read TGCGCCAGCAGCCCGGGCCTAGCGGGGGAAGTGGATACGCAGTATTTT.